The 19 T cell receptor beta chains below all came from one sample that was sequenced in a study of PD-L1 blockade in urothelial cancer. Using immunoSEQ multiplex PCR, the repertoire was profiled, and TCRdb retains in-frame clones only, with some absent. This table has 90,000 to 120,000 clones, approximately 85% appearing once. The sample consisted of PBMCs, taken around atezolizumab (anti-PD-L1) treatment. The receptors were gathered from a man in his forties or fifties with urothelial cancer.

The rearrangement uses TRBV28 and TRBJ2-5; D is perhaps TRBD2 (6 bases). The CDR3 length is 15 residues. CDR1 is MDHEN, CDR2 SYDVKM, per germline. V lost 1 base and J lost 5, with 14 bases in between. CDR3 region: CASSLSRGRMETQYF. The DNA for the CDR3 is TGTGCCAGCAGTTTATCCCGGGGGAGAATGGAGACCCAGTACTTC.

This clone was seen once. Here the CDR3 reads CASSVGGEGNEKLFF. The CDR3 nucleotides are TGTGCCAGCAGCGTAGGAGGGGAGGGGAATGAAAAACTGTTTTTT. The J gene is TRBJ1-4, the V gene TRBV9; D perhaps matches TRBD1 (5 bases). The V and J ends lost 0 bases and 5 bases respectively, with 11 bases between them. This CDR3 is 15 amino acids long. Germline V gene lookup returns CDR1 SGDLS and CDR2 YYNGEE.

The chain couples TRBV12-5 to TRBJ2-2, with 7 bases identical to TRBD2. In germline, CDR1 is LGHNT, CDR2 FRNRAP. The CDR3 has 21 amino acids. After removal of 0 bases from V and 4 bases from J, the junction contained 20 bases not matched to a gene. CDR3 DNA sequence: TGTGCTAGTGGTTTGGTACCGCCAACCCTTGGTCGCGGGAGATTCACCGGGGAGCTGTTTTTT. Its protein product is CASGLVPPTLGRGRFTGELFF.

This chain connects TRBV6-5 to TRBJ1-1; 8 bases fit TRBD1. This CDR3 is 15 amino acids long. Germline CDR1 MNHEY, CDR2 SVGAGI. J lost 0 bases, V lost 5 bases, and 5 bases had no gene match. DNA of the CDR3: TGTGCCAGCAGTAAACAGACAGGGGTGAACACTGAAGCTTTCTTT. This gives the protein CASSKQTGVNTEAFF.

The chain uses TRBV28 and TRBJ2-7; 11 bases agree with TRBD1. Germline trimming cut 4 bases from V and 5 bases from J; bases unmatched to any gene: 7. Germline V gene sequence: CDR1 MDHEN, CDR2 SYDVKM. The CDR3 has 15 residues. The DNA of the CDR3 is TGTGCCAGCAGTTCAGGGGGGACAGGGGGGGACGAGCAGTACTTC. Protein: CASSSGGTGGDEQYF.

V usage is TRBV5-1 and J usage is TRBJ1-2; TRBD1 aligns across 8 bases. Trimming cost V 3 bases and J 5 bases; bases outside gene matches: 9. This CDR3 spans 15 amino acids. CDR1 is SGHRS, CDR2 YFSETQ, per germline. The CDR3 loop reads CASSSTGQGDYGYTF. The CDR3 DNA is TGCGCCAGCAGCTCAACCGGACAGGGCGATTATGGCTACACCTTC.

V and J are TRBV9 and TRBJ2-1, with 8 bases fitting TRBD2. Losses at the gene ends were 3 bases for V and 9 bases for J; bases not matched to a gene: 2. Germline V CDR1 and CDR2: SGDLS, YYNGEE. The CDR3 spans 12 residues. CDR3: CASSGRGGEQFF. The CDR3 DNA reads as TGTGCCAGCAGCGGACGGGGGGGTGAGCAGTTCTTC.

CDR3 sequence: CASSYFPPRAHQPQHF. The CDR3 DNA reads TGTGCCAGCAGTTACTTCCCCCCCAGGGCCCATCAGCCCCAGCATTTT. This chain uses TRBV6-5 with TRBJ1-5; D is possibly TRBD1 (5 bases). V gave up 1 base and J gave up 5 bases, with 15 bases separating them. The CDR3 runs 16 residues. Germline CDR1 is MNHEY and CDR2 is SVGAGI.

The chain combines TRBV5-4 with TRBJ1-1; possibly TRBD1 for D (5 bases). The V end lost 1 base, the J end lost 0 bases, and 7 bases lay between the germline ends. Per the germline V gene, CDR1 is SGHNT and CDR2 is YYREEE (reference sequence). The CDR3 spans 14 residues. CDR3: CASSLRGVNTEAFF. CDR3 coding DNA: TGTGCCAGCAGCTTGCGGGGGGTGAACACTGAAGCTTTCTTT.

The chain combines TRBV6-5 with TRBJ1-1; 8 bases match TRBD1. The CDR3 is made up of 13 amino acids. The germline gives CDR1 MNHEY, CDR2 SVGAGI. V shed 5 bases, J shed 8 bases, and the junction held 7 bases outside the gene matches. The CDR3 DNA is TGTGCCAGCAGTACTCCCGGGACAGGCGAAGCTTTCTTT. The encoded protein is CASSTPGTGEAFF.

The chain has TRBV5-6 and TRBJ2-5; TRBD1 aligns across 11 bases. V dropped 0 bases and J dropped 1; count of bases not matched to a gene: 2. Germline assignment: CDR1 SGHDT and CDR2 YYEEEE. CDR3 length: 16 residues. The CDR3 here is CASSLVGTGGQETQYF. In DNA form, the CDR3 reads TGTGCCAGCAGCTTGGTGGGGACAGGGGGCCAAGAGACCCAGTACTTC.

This chain uses TRBV7-2 with TRBJ2-7; 7 nucleotides line up with TRBD2. The CDR3 runs 13 residues. V lost 8 bases and J lost 0; bases outside the gene matches: 4. The V gene's germline CDR1 is SGHTA and CDR2 FQGNSA. The CDR3 nucleotides read TGTGCCAGCGGGCGGGGGAACTCCTACGAGCAGTACTTC. Translated, it gives CASGRGNSYEQYF.

The CDR3 nucleotides are TGTGCCAGCGGTTCAACAGGGGTTAAAGCAGATACGCAGTATTTT. It yields the protein CASGSTGVKADTQYF. The chain carries TRBV2 and TRBJ2-3, with 7 bases matching TRBD1. Germline CDR1 SNHLY, CDR2 FYNNEI. With 8 bases clipped from V and 4 bases from J, the junction kept 12 bases outside the gene matches. CDR3 length: 15 amino acids.

This sequence joins TRBV9 and TRBJ2-5, with 10 bases aligning to TRBD2. Per germline, CDR1 SGDLS and CDR2 YYNGEE. V was clipped by 3 bases and J by 4 bases; unmatched bases: 6. This CDR3 spans 15 amino acids. The CDR3 bases are TGTGCCAGCAGCGCCCTAGCGGGAGTCGGAGAGACCCAGTACTTC. Amino acids: CASSALAGVGETQYF.

CDR3 amino acids: CASSLNPGNNYGYTF. The CDR3 DNA reads TGTGCCAGCAGCCTTAACCCGGGTAATAACTATGGCTACACCTTC. The gene calls are TRBV13 and TRBJ1-2; D not resolved. Germline V lookup: CDR1 PRHDT, CDR2 FYEKMQ (reference sequence). The CDR3 sequence is 15 residues long. Trimming took 5 bases from V and 1 from J, leaving 14 bases between them.

This clone has just one count. V usage is TRBV19 and J usage is TRBJ2-2; 10 nucleotides agree with TRBD1. This CDR3 contains 15 residues. V was clipped by 7 bases and J by 1 base; unmatched bases: 3. In germline, CDR1 is LNHDA, CDR2 SQIVND (reference sequence). The CDR3 is CASNGDRGNTGELFF. DNA for the CDR3: TGTGCCAGTAATGGGGACAGGGGGAACACCGGGGAGCTGTTTTTT.

This chain joins TRBV11-2 and TRBJ1-4; unclear D gene. The CDR3 contains 15 residues. V was pared by 0 bases and J by 0 bases, with 5 bases between. Germline-derived CDR1 and CDR2 are SGHAT and FQNNGV. The CDR3 here is CASSLDRATNEKLFF. CDR3 nucleotide sequence: TGTGCCAGCAGCTTAGATAGAGCAACTAATGAAAAACTGTTTTTT.

The rearrangement uses TRBV29-1 and TRBJ2-3; 9 positions agree with TRBD1. The CDR3 runs 15 residues. The V gene's germline CDR1 is SQVTM and CDR2 ANQGSEA. V was clipped by 3 bases and J by 3 bases; unmatched bases: 7. The CDR3 nucleotides read TGCAGCGTTGACCGGACAGGGGCAATGACAGATACGCAGTATTTT. Translating it yields CSVDRTGAMTDTQYF.

In this sample, this clone turned up a few times. This chain connects TRBV18 to TRBJ2-3; 9 bases line up with TRBD1. CDR1 and CDR2 (germline): KGHSH, LQKENI. The CDR3 extends over 15 amino acids. V shed 3 bases and J 6 bases; nucleotides not matched to a gene: 7. CDR3 protein: CASSPGTGRADTQYF. CDR3 coding DNA: TGTGCCAGCTCACCCGGGACAGGGCGGGCGGATACGCAGTATTTT. The full variable domain, completed using reference TRBV18 and TRBJ2-3, is NAGVMQNPRHLVRRRGQEARLRCSPMKGHSHVYWYRQLPEEGLKFMVYLQKENIIDESGMPKERFSAEFPKEGPSILRIQQVVRGDSAAYFCASSPGTGRADTQYFGPGTRLTVL.